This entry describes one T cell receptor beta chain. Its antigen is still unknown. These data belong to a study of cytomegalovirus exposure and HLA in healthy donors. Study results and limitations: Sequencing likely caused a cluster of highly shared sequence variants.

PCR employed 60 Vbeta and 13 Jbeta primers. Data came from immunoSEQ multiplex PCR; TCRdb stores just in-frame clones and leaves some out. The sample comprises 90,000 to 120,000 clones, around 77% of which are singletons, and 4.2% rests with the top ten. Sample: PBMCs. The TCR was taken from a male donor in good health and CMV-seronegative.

CDR3 nucleotide sequence: TGTGCCAGCAGCGGGAATTTGGACAGTTCCTACGAGCAGTACTTC. This codes for CASSGNLDSSYEQYF. The rearrangement joins TRBV11-2 to TRBJ2-7, with D possibly matching TRBD1 (6 bases). V was clipped by 5 bases and J by 1 base, with 15 bases between them. Germline assignment: CDR1 SGHAT and CDR2 FQNNGV. The CDR3 extends over 15 amino acids.